This record concerns one T cell receptor beta chain sequence. A junction end diverges from the germline sequence, so it may reflect a read error. Germline V gene lookup returns CDR1 SSHAT and CDR2 FNYEAQ (reference sequence). The CDR3 has 13 amino acids. The record originates from a study of T-cell memory formation after mild COVID-19. 5'RACE, which relied on constant-segment primers, yielded TCR alpha and TCR beta cDNA libraries carrying sample barcodes and UMIs. One entry per CDR3 protein results from TCRdb running MiXCR on the 5' RACE reads. The top ten clones hold roughly a fifth of a sample with 200,000 to 300,000 distinct CDR3 sequences, 16% of them seen once.

This sequence originates from a young man who had mild COVID-19 (a few samples of this study predate the infection). Cell type and time point are not known. The chain is built from TRBV7-7 and TRBJ2-1; TRBD1 aligns across 8 bases. The specimen sequenced was PBMCs or a T cell subset sorted from them (not recorded which). The CDR3 DNA reads as TGTGCTAGCAGCCGGACAGGGTATGATGAGCAGTTCTTC. Translating it yields CASSRTGYDEQFF.